These 27 T cell receptor beta chains came from one sample sequenced in a study of PD-1 blockade in classical Hodgkin lymphoma. Time point given: cycle 4 day 1 (C4D1), after 6 weeks of nivolumab. Relapse was seen in all patients after autologous stem cell transplantation, and brentuximab vedotin exposure was variable. Sequenced by immunoSEQ multiplex PCR; TCRdb stores in-frame clones only, minus some. Of 25,000 to 35,000 clones listed, 72% are singletons. The specimen comprised peripheral blood mononuclear cells (PBMCs), sampled before the fourth cycle of nivolumab. These TCRs come from a human donor with classical Hodgkin lymphoma.

The chain combines TRBV18 with TRBJ2-7; 9 nucleotides agree with TRBD1. There are 15 residues in the CDR3. In germline, CDR1 is KGHSH, CDR2 LQKENI. The J segment lost 3 bases and the V segment lost 5 bases, leaving 8 bases of the junction unmatched. The CDR3 spells CASSSTGGRNYEQYF. CDR3 sequence (DNA): TGTGCCAGCTCATCCACAGGGGGCAGAAACTACGAGCAGTACTTC.

The V and J genes are TRBV7-9 and TRBJ2-7; possibly TRBD1 or TRBD2 for D (6 bases each). Trimming cost V 7 bases and J 6 bases, with 22 bases left between them. CDR3 length: 15 residues. Germline loops: CDR1 SEHNR, CDR2 FQNEAQ (reference sequence). The chain's CDR3 is CASIAIPGGNREQYF. The CDR3 DNA reads as TGTGCCAGCATCGCGATACCCGGGGGCAATCGCGAGCAGTACTTC.

V gene TRBV9 combines with J gene TRBJ2-7, with D maybe TRBD2 (6 bases). Trimming took off 4 bases at V and 3 bases at J, with 17 bases between the two ends. CDR1 and CDR2 (germline): SGDLS, YYNGEE. This CDR3 spans 15 amino acids. This CDR3 is CASSPSNGRIYEQYF. In DNA, the CDR3 is TGTGCCAGCAGCCCATCAAACGGGAGAATCTACGAGCAGTACTTC.

The V gene is TRBV19, the J gene TRBJ1-4; TRBD1 agrees at 10 bases. Germline-derived CDR1 and CDR2 are LNHDA and SQIVND (reference sequence). CDR3 length: 13 residues. V shed 8 bases and J 10 bases; nucleotides not matched to a gene: 7. Written as DNA, the CDR3 is TGTGCCAGTTTCGGGACAGGGGTTGGAAAACTGTTTTTT. Amino acids: CASFGTGVGKLFF.

This chain joins TRBV30 and TRBJ1-3, with D perhaps matching TRBD1 (6 bases). Germline V gene data show CDR1 as GTSNPN and CDR2 as SVGIG (reference sequence). V dropped 1 base and J dropped 0 bases, with 7 bases sitting between them. This CDR3 region has 14 residues. The CDR3 reads CAWSADSSGNTIYF. The CDR3 DNA follows: TGTGCCTGGAGTGCGGACAGCTCTGGAAACACCATATATTTT.

The chain carries TRBV2 and TRBJ2-5, with D perhaps TRBD2 (6 bases). The CDR3 is 13 amino acids. Germline-derived CDR1 and CDR2 are SNHLY and FYNNEI. V lost 11 bases and J lost 5, with 18 bases in between. The CDR3 DNA reads TGTGCCGGAAATGGTTCAGGGAGGGAGACCCAGTACTTC. It is translated as CAGNGSGRETQYF. Together with reference TRBV2 and TRBJ2-5, the CDR3 gives the full variable domain: EPEVTQTPSHQVTQMGQEVILRCVPISNHLYFYWYRQILGQKVEFLVSFYNNEISEKSEIFDDQFSVERPDGSNFTLKIRSTKLEDSAMYFCAGNGSGRETQYFGPGTRLLVL.

The V gene is TRBV30, the J gene TRBJ2-2; perhaps TRBD1 as D (5 bases). With 4 bases removed from V and 6 bases from J, the gap between germline ends came to 18 bases. Germline V gives CDR1 GTSNPN, CDR2 SVGIG (reference sequence). CDR3 length: 15 residues. The CDR3 spells CAWTPLGDFAGELFF. CDR3 in DNA: TGTGCCTGGACCCCGCTAGGGGATTTCGCCGGGGAGCTGTTTTTT.

Only one count was recorded for this clone. This chain connects TRBV6-6 to TRBJ1-2; no definite D call. CDR1 and CDR2 (germline): MNHNY, SVGAGI (reference sequence). CDR3 length: 12 amino acids. Trimming pared 4 bases from V and 8 bases from J, leaving 11 bases between. In DNA form, the CDR3 reads TGTGCCAGCAGTTCCTCAGTGAGGGGCTACACCTTC. Amino acids: CASSSSVRGYTF.

V gene TRBV18 combines with J gene TRBJ1-5; no definite D call. Per germline, CDR1 KGHSH and CDR2 LQKENI. V was pared by 2 bases and J by 4 bases, with 12 bases between. The CDR3 has 15 amino acids. The CDR3 DNA is TGTGCCAGCTCACCAGGGCGGACCCCGAATCAGCCCCAGCATTTT. Amino acids: CASSPGRTPNQPQHF.

The chain joins TRBV9 to TRBJ1-1; D unclear. V was trimmed by 2 bases and J by 0 bases, leaving 11 bases between them. Germline V gene lookup returns CDR1 SGDLS and CDR2 YYNGEE. This CDR3 is built from 15 residues. The CDR3 is CASSVRAGMNTEAFF. In DNA, the CDR3 is TGTGCCAGCAGCGTTAGGGCGGGAATGAACACTGAAGCTTTCTTT.

The V call is TRBV28, the J call TRBJ1-2, with D perhaps TRBD1 (6 bases). Trimming shortened V by 2 bases and J by 7 bases, and 11 bases separated the two germline ends. Germline V gene lookup returns CDR1 MDHEN and CDR2 SYDVKM. This CDR3 is 13 amino acids long. This chain's CDR3 is CASSLHAGAGYTF. The CDR3 DNA is TGTGCCAGCAGTTTACATGCGGGGGCTGGCTACACCTTC.

In its sample, this clone ranks as medium-sized. This chain joins TRBV7-9 and TRBJ2-7; TRBD2 might be the D (6 bases). The germline V gene has CDR1 SEHNR and CDR2 FQNEAQ (reference sequence). The V gene lost 1 base and the J gene lost 4 bases, with 11 bases spanning the gap. The CDR3 extends over 14 amino acids. As DNA, the CDR3 is TGTGCCAGCAGCTTAGTTCTGGAGGGGTACGAGCAGTACTTC. Amino acid sequence: CASSLVLEGYEQYF.

The rearrangement uses TRBV4-3 and TRBJ2-6; D not resolved. The CDR3 has 14 amino acids. Germline CDR1 is LGHNA and CDR2 is YSLEER. With 3 bases removed from V and 0 bases from J, the gap between germline ends came to 3 bases. The CDR3 region is CASSQYSGANVLTF. Written as DNA, the CDR3 is TGCGCCAGCAGCCAGTACTCTGGGGCCAACGTCCTGACTTTC.

V is TRBV4-2 and J is TRBJ2-3; D is undetermined. Germline V lookup: CDR1 LGHNA, CDR2 YNFKEQ. With 1 base removed from V and 0 bases from J, the gap between germline ends came to 5 bases. There are 14 residues in the CDR3. This CDR3 reads CASSQGGSTDTQYF. In nucleotides, the CDR3 is TGTGCCAGCAGCCAAGGGGGTAGCACAGATACGCAGTATTTT.

The chain couples TRBV5-4 to TRBJ2-7; perhaps D is TRBD1 or TRBD2 (5 bases each). The ends were cut back, 5 bases at V and 5 bases at J, with 14 bases in the middle. Germline CDR1 is SGHNT and CDR2 is YYREEE (reference sequence). The CDR3 is 13 residues long. This chain's CDR3 is CASSPGRSDEQYF. The CDR3 DNA follows: TGTGCCAGCAGTCCGGGACGGTCTGACGAGCAGTACTTC.

The V and J genes are TRBV11-2 and TRBJ1-2; D is ambiguous. This CDR3 region has 13 residues. Germline lookup yields CDR1 SGHAT and CDR2 FQNNGV. The V end was cut by 1 base, the J end by 4 bases, with 7 bases between. The CDR3 loop is CASSLGTGYGYTF. The CDR3 DNA is TGTGCCAGCAGCTTAGGGACGGGCTATGGCTACACCTTC.

This chain connects TRBV6-4 to TRBJ2-4; D possibly corresponds to TRBD1 (5 bases). V lost 6 bases to trimming and J lost 4 bases, with 10 bases between them. The CDR3 consists of 13 residues. Germline V gives CDR1 MRHNA, CDR2 SNTAGT. The CDR3 bases are TGTGCCAGCAGGAGGACACAAAAAAACATTCAGTACTTC. Translation gives CASRRTQKNIQYF.

V gene TRBV2 combines with J gene TRBJ1-3, with 8 bases fitting TRBD1. Germline loops: CDR1 SNHLY, CDR2 FYNNEI. Trimming removed 5 bases from V and 0 bases from J; junction bases left unmatched: 15. This CDR3 is built from 19 residues. The DNA for the CDR3 is TGTGCCAGCAGTTTTTATGTATACGGGACAGGCTCCTCTGGAAACACCATATATTTT. Its protein is CASSFYVYGTGSSGNTIYF.

The chain uses TRBV7-2 and TRBJ2-1; 12 bases are a match to TRBD2. Trimming at V came to 3 bases and at J to 6 bases, leaving 3 bases not matched to a gene. Per the germline V gene, CDR1 is SGHTA and CDR2 is FQGNSA. The CDR3 covers 15 residues. CDR3 in amino acids: CASSFWGLAGNEQFF. The CDR3, as DNA: TGTGCCAGCAGCTTTTGGGGACTAGCGGGCAATGAGCAGTTCTTC.

V is TRBV29-1 and J is TRBJ2-5, with 8 bases identical to TRBD1. Germline-derived CDR1 and CDR2 are SQVTM and ANQGSEA. V shed 3 bases and J 0 bases; nucleotides not matched to a gene: 3. There are 14 residues in the CDR3. The CDR3 nucleotides read TGCAGCGTTGAGACAGGGGAAAACCAAGAGACCCAGTACTTC. Translated: CSVETGENQETQYF.

The rearrangement uses TRBV9 and TRBJ2-3; D unclear. Germline V lookup: CDR1 SGDLS, CDR2 YYNGEE. CDR3 length: 14 residues. The germline V and J ends were trimmed by 1 base and 3 bases, with 9 bases remaining between them. The CDR3 DNA is TGTGCCAGCAGCGTAAAGTTCGGGACAGATACGCAGTATTTT. It yields the protein CASSVKFGTDTQYF.

The chain carries TRBV19 and TRBJ2-7; D remains unclear. The CDR3 is 15 residues long. Trimming took off 0 bases at V and 2 bases at J, with 11 bases between the two ends. CDR1 and CDR2 from the germline V gene are LNHDA and SQIVND (reference sequence). The DNA for the CDR3 is TGTGCCAGTAGTATAGAAATACAGAGGACCTACGAGCAGTACTTC. Translation gives CASSIEIQRTYEQYF.

This chain uses TRBV12-5 with TRBJ2-3; D is unclear. The CDR3 is 12 residues long. V lost 5 bases, J lost 5 bases, and 8 bases lay in between. Germline CDR1 LGHNT, CDR2 FRNRAP. The CDR3 DNA sequence: TGTGCTAGTGGTCTTACTTTAGATACGCAGTATTTT. Its protein product is CASGLTLDTQYF.

This clone was seen a single time. This chain links TRBV4-3 with TRBJ2-2, with D uncertain. Germline V gives CDR1 LGHNA, CDR2 YSLEER. There are 16 residues in the CDR3. V was trimmed by 0 bases and J by 4 bases, leaving 12 bases between them. The DNA for the CDR3 is TGCGCCAGCAGCCAAGATCGTGGGCTACCCACCGGGGAGCTGTTTTTT. Translated, it gives CASSQDRGLPTGELFF.

The chain combines TRBV30 with TRBJ1-2, with no clear D. The CDR3 is made up of 14 amino acids. Germline CDR1 is GTSNPN and CDR2 is SVGIG (reference sequence). Trimming took off 0 bases at V and 4 bases at J, with 12 bases between the two ends. CDR3 bases: TGTGCCTGGAGTGTAACAAGGTCTAGCTATGGCTACACCTTC. Amino acid sequence: CAWSVTRSSYGYTF.

The chain is built from TRBV11-2 and TRBJ2-1; the match to TRBD1 covers 8 bases. CDR1 is SGHAT, CDR2 FQNNGV, per germline. The CDR3 runs to 13 residues. Losses at the gene ends were 5 bases for V and 4 bases for J; bases not matched to a gene: 1. The CDR3 coding sequence is TGTGCCAGCAGCCGGACAGGGTACAATGAGCAGTTCTTC. This codes for CASSRTGYNEQFF.

This clone was observed once. The chain recombines TRBV4-1 with TRBJ1-5; tentative D call: TRBD1 (5 bases). V lost 0 bases and J lost 1, with 10 bases in between. Germline CDR1 reads MGHRA; CDR2 reads YSYEKL. The CDR3 length is 16 residues. The CDR3 DNA sequence: TGCGCCAGCAGCCAAGAACCCGGGGGGAGCAATCAGCCCCAGCATTTT. It yields the protein CASSQEPGGSNQPQHF.